The clone carrying this T cell receptor beta chain occurred a few times. These data originate in a study of blood T cells in healthy people across ages. For the second PCR, which ran for roughly 6 to 11 cycles, a sample-barcoded 5' primer and a J-beta primer mix were used. Every molecule of cDNA carried a tag from a template-switch adaptor with 12 random nucleotides. One entry per CDR3 protein results from TCRdb running MiXCR on the 5' RACE reads. The sample includes approximately 1,700,000 distinct CDR3 sequences, about 39% seen only once; the top ten take more than 20%. The CDR3 runs 13 residues. CDR1 is MDHEN, CDR2 SYDVKM, per germline. Trimming pared 6 bases from V and 4 bases from J, leaving 10 bases between.

This TCR was recovered from a human donor in good health. Sample: blood. The rearrangement links TRBV28 to TRBJ2-1, with D maybe TRBD1 (5 bases). In DNA form, the CDR3 reads TGTGCCAGCAGATCGACAGCTTACAATGAGCAGTTCTTC. It specifies CASRSTAYNEQFF.